The 30 T cell receptor beta chains below were found in one sample sequenced in a study of Graves' ophthalmopathy and Graves' hyperthyroidism. CDR3 regions of TCR beta were amplified from RNA transcripts. HTBI primers were employed in first-round RT-PCR, then a second-round multiplex PCR followed. TCRdb re-derived calls from the multiplex PCR reads in MiXCR, one entry per CDR3 protein. Among some 390,000 distinct CDR3 sequences, about 16% were seen once, and the ten largest hold 1.6%. Sequencing was carried out using peripheral blood. The origin of the receptors is a woman aged 18-29 years with Graves' ophthalmopathy.

The chain recombines TRBV18 with TRBJ1-1; 10 bases are a match to TRBD1. The CDR3 consists of 16 residues. The V segment lost 3 bases and the J segment 4 bases; nucleotides outside the gene matches: 8. Germline assignment: CDR1 KGHSH and CDR2 LQKENI. CDR3 DNA sequence: TGTGCCAGCTCACCGGGGACAGGGGCGGGTGGCACTGAAGCTTTCTTT. It codes for CASSPGTGAGGTEAFF.

In this sample, this clonotype turned up many times. The CDR3 coding sequence is TGTGCCTGGAACACGAACTCCGGACAGCCAGGGTCCTACGAGCAGTACTTC. It is translated as CAWNTNSGQPGSYEQYF. This chain connects TRBV30 to TRBJ2-7; D possibly corresponds to TRBD1 (6 bases). The CDR3 totals 17 residues. V was pared by 4 bases and J by 1 base, with 23 bases between. Germline-derived CDR1 and CDR2 are GTSNPN and SVGIG (reference sequence).

This clonotype was detected ten times or more. The V call is TRBV6-5, the J call TRBJ1-1, with 7 bases aligning to TRBD1. The germline CDR1 and CDR2 sequences are MNHEY and SVGAGI. V trimming: 2 bases; J trimming: 5 bases; junction bases outside the gene matches: 8. The CDR3 covers 15 residues. The CDR3 loop is CASSYGTTGETEAFF. As DNA, the CDR3 is TGTGCCAGCAGTTACGGAACCACAGGGGAGACTGAAGCTTTCTTT.

This clonotype was counted only a few times. V usage is TRBV6-5 and J usage is TRBJ1-2; a possible D gene is TRBD1 (6 bases). Trimming left V 3 bases short and J 7 bases short, with 15 bases between. The CDR3 totals 14 residues. Germline values: CDR1 MNHEY, CDR2 SVGAGI. The CDR3 loop is CASSYYGQFAGYTF. The CDR3 coding sequence is TGTGCCAGCAGTTATTACGGACAGTTTGCTGGCTACACCTTC.

V gene TRBV28 combines with J gene TRBJ1-2; 7 bases are a match to TRBD1. The V gene end was trimmed by 6 bases and the J gene end by 3 bases; junction bases not matched to a gene: 10. The CDR3 runs 15 residues. Germline V gene data show CDR1 as MDHEN and CDR2 as SYDVKM. The CDR3 sequence is CASSGPGTAHYGYTF. Written as DNA, the CDR3 is TGTGCCAGCAGCGGTCCCGGGACAGCTCACTATGGCTACACCTTC.

This clonotype was observed many times. The chain recombines TRBV28 with TRBJ1-5, with D possibly TRBD1 on 5 matching bases. Germline-derived CDR1 and CDR2 are MDHEN and SYDVKM. The CDR3 runs to 16 residues. Trimming left V 6 bases short and J 10 bases short, with 25 bases between. CDR3 in amino acids: CASSLIGTLLPSPQHF. CDR3 coding DNA: TGTGCCAGCAGCCTCATCGGGACCCTCCTACCCAGTCCCCAGCATTTT.

This clonotype appeared many times. The chain uses TRBV9 and TRBJ1-1; tentative D call: TRBD1 (5 bases). The V end lost 0 bases, the J end lost 6 bases, and 12 bases lay between the germline ends. This CDR3 is 14 amino acids long. CDR1 and CDR2 from the germline V gene are SGDLS and YYNGEE. CDR3 region: CASSVATQGAEAFF. DNA of the CDR3: TGTGCCAGCAGCGTAGCTACCCAGGGCGCTGAAGCTTTCTTT.

This clonotype came up many times. This chain joins TRBV9 and TRBJ1-2, with TRBD1 as a possible D gene (5 bases). CDR3 size: 13 residues. The V gene lost 3 bases and the J gene lost 4 bases, with 10 bases spanning the gap. Germline-derived CDR1 and CDR2 are SGDLS and YYNGEE. CDR3 sequence reads: CASSEGHFYGYTF. DNA of the CDR3: TGTGCCAGCAGCGAAGGACACTTCTATGGCTACACCTTC.

This clonotype has at least ten counts. V and J are TRBV24-1 and TRBJ2-5, with 11 bases that match TRBD2. Losses at the gene ends were 3 bases for V and 2 bases for J; bases not matched to a gene: 1. The CDR3 has 15 residues. The germline gives CDR1 KGHDR, CDR2 SFDVKD. The CDR3 DNA reads TGTGCCACCAGTGATCGACTAGCGGGGCAAGAGACCCAGTACTTC. The encoded protein is CATSDRLAGQETQYF.

This clonotype was detected ten times or more. The chain combines TRBV6-1 with TRBJ2-2; 9 bases match TRBD2. The CDR3 length is 15 residues. In germline, CDR1 is MNHNS, CDR2 SASEGT. V shed 7 bases, J shed 4 bases, and the junction held 7 bases outside the gene matches. The CDR3 sequence: CASNGGRVGTGELFF. CDR3 sequence (DNA): TGTGCCAGCAATGGCGGGAGGGTCGGCACCGGGGAGCTGTTTTTT.

This clonotype was found many times. This sequence joins TRBV30 and TRBJ2-7, with 8 bases fitting TRBD1. Germline V gives CDR1 GTSNPN, CDR2 SVGIG (reference sequence). The CDR3 sequence is 13 residues long. With 5 bases clipped from V and 0 bases from J, the junction kept 3 bases outside the gene matches. CDR3 in DNA: TGTGCCTGGTACGGGACAGGCTCCTACGAGCAGTACTTC. Translating it yields CAWYGTGSYEQYF.

This clonotype was counted at least ten times. The chain couples TRBV7-6 to TRBJ1-5, with 11 nucleotides matching TRBD1. The CDR3 contains 18 residues. In germline, CDR1 is SGHVS, CDR2 FNYEAQ. After removal of 1 base from V and 2 bases from J, the junction contained 7 bases not matched to a gene. The chain's CDR3 is CASSLVPTGQGGNQPQHF. CDR3 sequence (DNA): TGTGCCAGCAGCTTAGTCCCTACGGGACAGGGGGGCAATCAGCCCCAGCATTTT.

This clonotype appeared a single time. V and J are TRBV6-2 or TRBV6-3 and TRBJ2-7, with 9 nucleotides matching TRBD1. The ends lost 8 bases at V and 0 bases at J; junction bases unmatched: 5. The CDR3 has 14 residues. CDR1 and CDR2 from the germline V gene are MNHEY and SVGEGT. The CDR3 reads CASHRGPNSYEQYF. CDR3 coding DNA: TGTGCCAGCCACAGGGGGCCGAACTCCTACGAGCAGTACTTC.

The rearrangement links TRBV15 to TRBJ1-5; the D is unclear. From germline, CDR1 is LNHNV and CDR2 YYDKDF (reference sequence). CDR3 size: 14 residues. V was trimmed by 4 bases and J by 4 bases, leaving 11 bases between them. CDR3 amino acids: CATSTDGRNQPQHF. The CDR3 nucleotides are TGTGCCACCAGCACAGACGGCAGGAATCAGCCCCAGCATTTT.

V gene TRBV12-3 or TRBV12-4 combines with J gene TRBJ2-5, with D perhaps assigned TRBD1 or TRBD2 (5 bases each). V was shortened by 3 bases and J by 2 bases, with 13 bases between the two germline ends. This CDR3 has 15 residues. DNA of the CDR3: TGTGCCAGCAGTTTGGGAAGGGACGCTCAAGAGACCCAGTACTTC. Translated: CASSLGRDAQETQYF.

J is TRBJ1-1 and V is TRBV7-8; D gene uncertain. The CDR3 is 14 amino acids. Trimming shortened V by 5 bases and J by 1 base, and 11 bases separated the two germline ends. Germline V gene data show CDR1 as SGHVS and CDR2 as FQNEAQ. This chain's CDR3 is CASSLKVGNTEAFF. CDR3 DNA sequence: TGTGCCAGCAGCCTCAAGGTCGGGAACACTGAAGCTTTCTTT.

Ten or more counts support this clonotype. The rearrangement joins TRBV10-3 to TRBJ1-1, with D maybe TRBD1 (6 bases). Per germline, CDR1 ENHRY and CDR2 SYGVKD. Trimming took off 6 bases at V and 1 base at J, with 6 bases between the two ends. The CDR3 length is 12 residues. The CDR3 here is CAIRTGNTEAFF. CDR3 bases: TGTGCCATCAGGACAGGGAACACTGAAGCTTTCTTT.

This clonotype has a handful of counts. The gene calls are TRBV5-1 and TRBJ2-7; unclear D gene. The CDR3 runs 19 residues. V shed 2 bases and J shed 0 bases, with 24 bases lying between them. Germline CDR1 and CDR2: SGHRS and YFSETQ. The CDR3 reads CASSLRPPAARQSSYEQYF. In nucleotides, the CDR3 is TGCGCCAGCAGCTTACGACCTCCTGCAGCCAGGCAGAGCTCCTACGAGCAGTACTTC.

At least ten counts were recorded for this clonotype. The gene calls are TRBV27 and TRBJ2-7; weak D call: TRBD2 (6 bases). The length of the CDR3 is 15 residues. The V and J ends lost 3 bases and 0 bases respectively, with 12 bases between them. CDR1 is MNHEY and CDR2 is SMNVEV in the germline V gene (reference sequence). CDR3 nucleotides: TGTGCCAGCAGTTTCGGGGACGGGAGCTCCTACGAGCAGTACTTC. It is translated as CASSFGDGSSYEQYF.

In this sample, this clonotype turned up many times. The chain combines TRBV6-2 or TRBV6-3 with TRBJ1-5, with D possibly TRBD1 on 6 matching bases. The CDR3 runs to 17 residues. CDR1 is MNHEY and CDR2 is SVGEGT in the germline V gene. V lost 6 bases, J lost 4 bases, and 22 bases lay in between. As DNA, the CDR3 is TGTGCCAGCAGCCTGAATGGTAAAGGGGGGATAAATCAGCCCCAGCATTTT. It is translated as CASSLNGKGGINQPQHF.

This clonotype was observed once. The chain is built from TRBV10-3 and TRBJ1-5; no reliable D call. V was clipped by 2 bases and J by 4 bases, with 9 bases between them. The length of the CDR3 is 14 residues. The germline gives CDR1 ENHRY, CDR2 SYGVKD. This CDR3 reads CAISEDTGNQPQHF. The CDR3 DNA reads as TGTGCCATCAGTGAGGATACGGGTAATCAGCCCCAGCATTTT.

The rearrangement links TRBV20-1 to TRBJ1-1, with D unclear. Looked up from germline, CDR1 is DFQATT and CDR2 is SNEGSKA (reference sequence). This CDR3 is 14 amino acids long. V lost 5 bases and J lost 0, with 13 bases in between. This CDR3 is CSAPNWPVNTEAFF. DNA of the CDR3: TGCAGTGCTCCCAATTGGCCGGTGAACACTGAAGCTTTCTTT.

This clonotype was seen many times. The chain employs TRBV28 and TRBJ2-2; D perhaps matches TRBD1 (6 bases). With 4 bases removed from V and 3 bases from J, the gap between germline ends came to 15 bases. This CDR3 has 16 residues. Germline CDR1 and CDR2: MDHEN and SYDVKM. CDR3 residues: CASSSAERGYTGELFF. DNA of the CDR3: TGTGCCAGCAGTTCTGCCGAGAGGGGGTACACCGGGGAGCTGTTTTTT.

This clonotype showed up many times. The chain links TRBV7-9 to TRBJ2-7; 7 positions match TRBD1. CDR3 length: 14 residues. V lost 5 bases and J lost 7; bases outside the gene matches: 11. From germline, CDR1 is SEHNR and CDR2 FQNEAQ (reference sequence). The CDR3 loop reads CASSLSTGVEEQYF. For the CDR3, the DNA is TGTGCCAGCAGCCTCAGTACAGGGGTTGAAGAGCAGTACTTC.

This rearrangement joins TRBV6-1 to TRBJ1-2; TRBD1 might be the D (6 bases). The CDR3 covers 15 residues. The germline V gene has CDR1 MNHNS and CDR2 SASEGT. Trimming took 0 bases from V and 4 from J, leaving 12 bases between them. CDR3 in amino acids: CASSEAGTPTYGYTF. CDR3 nucleotide sequence: TGTGCCAGCAGTGAAGCTGGGACACCTACCTATGGCTACACCTTC.

Ten or more counts support this clonotype. This chain links TRBV6-2 or TRBV6-3 with TRBJ1-1; TRBD1 might be the D (6 bases). Germline CDR1 and CDR2: MNHEY and SVGEGT. Trimming removed 6 bases at V and 5 bases at J, with 19 bases between. The CDR3 is 15 residues long. This CDR3 is CASRGGQARGTEAFF. CDR3 bases: TGTGCCAGCAGGGGGGGGCAGGCCAGAGGGACTGAAGCTTTCTTT.

This clonotype was seen repeatedly, ten times or more. The CDR3 coding sequence is TGTGCCAGCAGTTTCCCGCCCTCCTACGAGCAGTACTTC. It translates to CASSFPPSYEQYF. The rearrangement uses TRBV12-3 or TRBV12-4 and TRBJ2-7; no definite D call. This CDR3 is built from 13 residues. The germline V and J ends were trimmed by 3 bases and 0 bases, with 6 bases remaining between them.

This clonotype was picked up many times. J is TRBJ1-3 and V is TRBV6-2 or TRBV6-3, with D possibly being TRBD1 (6 bases). From germline, CDR1 is MNHEY and CDR2 SVGEGT. V lost 6 bases and J 0 bases, leaving 15 bases between the germline ends. This CDR3 has 16 residues. Written as DNA, the CDR3 is TGTGCCAGCAGCCGGGACATCCGACTCTCTGGAAACACCATATATTTT. Amino acids: CASSRDIRLSGNTIYF.

This clonotype was recorded many times. The chain uses TRBV28 and TRBJ1-3; D not certain. The CDR3 is 17 residues long. CDR1 and CDR2 from the germline V gene are MDHEN and SYDVKM. Trimming removed 4 bases from V and 6 bases from J, with 22 bases in between. The CDR3 DNA sequence: TGTGCCAGCAGTTACGGACGGGCTCGTCCAGCGGTAAACACCATATATTTT. This codes for CASSYGRARPAVNTIYF. Full variable domain (outside the CDR3, taken from reference TRBV28 and TRBJ1-3): DVKVTQSSRYLVKRTGEKVFLECVQDMDHENMFWYRQDPGLGLRLIYFSYDVKMKEKGDIPEGYSVSREKKERFSLILESASTNQTSMYLCASSYGRARPAVNTIYFGEGSWLTVV.

This clonotype was observed at least ten times. The chain has TRBV5-5 and TRBJ2-5; TRBD1 matches at 9 bases. The germline gives CDR1 SGHKS, CDR2 YYEKEE (reference sequence). The CDR3 covers 16 residues. The V segment lost 1 base and the J segment 4 bases; nucleotides outside the gene matches: 8. For the CDR3, the DNA is TGTGCCAGCAGCTTGACCGGGACAGGGCCTGGAGAGACCCAGTACTTC. Residues: CASSLTGTGPGETQYF.